These 9 T cell receptor beta chains originate from one sample sequenced in a study of long-term antiretroviral therapy in people with HIV. Sequencing relied on immunoSEQ assay v3.0, run at survey level. Data came from immunoSEQ multiplex PCR; TCRdb stores just in-frame clones and leaves some out. Here the sample spans roughly 17,000 clones, around 83% being singletons. Here the sequenced sample was unsorted PBMCs, taken 0.5 years after starting antiretroviral therapy. The source of these receptors is a woman aged 40 to 50 with HIV.

The gene calls are TRBV7-9 and TRBJ1-4; possibly TRBD1 for D (6 bases). Trimming took 4 bases from V and 0 from J, leaving 12 bases between them. The CDR3 has 16 residues. Germline CDR1 SEHNR, CDR2 FQNEAQ (reference sequence). CDR3 protein: CASSSGQLATNEKLFF. DNA for the CDR3: TGTGCCAGCAGCTCAGGACAGCTTGCAACTAATGAAAAACTGTTTTTT.

The rearrangement uses TRBV25-1 and TRBJ1-1; D is ambiguous. This CDR3 comprises 13 residues. CDR1 MGHDK and CDR2 SYGVNS come from the germline V gene. V was clipped by 4 bases and J by 1 base, with 7 bases between them. The CDR3 sequence: CASSGQANTEAFF. The CDR3 coding sequence is TGTGCCAGCAGTGGGCAGGCGAACACTGAAGCTTTCTTT. Variable domain in full (rest from reference TRBV25-1 and TRBJ1-1): EADIYQTPRYLVIGTGKKITLECSQTMGHDKMYWYQQDPGMELHLIHYSYGVNSTEKGDLSSESTVSRIRTEHFPLTLESARPSHTSQYLCASSGQANTEAFFGQGTRLTVV.

The CDR3 sequence is CASSLLPAAPDTQYF. Here the CDR3 DNA reads TGTGCCAGCAGCTTACTCCCAGCGGCTCCAGATACGCAGTATTTT. The chain joins TRBV7-2 to TRBJ2-3, with TRBD2 as a possible D gene (5 bases). Germline lookup yields CDR1 SGHTA and CDR2 FQGNSA. The CDR3 has 15 amino acids. Trimming pared 2 bases from V and 4 bases from J, leaving 13 bases between.

The chain uses TRBV2 and TRBJ2-2; D is ambiguous. Trimming left V 7 bases short and J 3 bases short, with 3 bases between. Germline V CDR1 and CDR2: SNHLY, FYNNEI. This CDR3 comprises 11 residues. CDR3 sequence (DNA): TGTGCCAGCATGGACACCGGGGAGCTGTTTTTT. This codes for CASMDTGELFF.

The sample holds a few counts of this clone. The chain joins TRBV28 to TRBJ1-5; D may be TRBD1 (6 bases). Trimming cost V 5 bases and J 4 bases, with 18 bases left between them. The germline gives CDR1 MDHEN, CDR2 SYDVKM. The CDR3 contains 16 residues. Here the CDR3 DNA reads TGTGCCAGCAGTCCCCTAGACAGGAGCCTTAATCAGCCCCAGCATTTT. It is translated as CASSPLDRSLNQPQHF. Complete variable domain (other parts from reference TRBV28 and TRBJ1-5): DVKVTQSSRYLVKRTGEKVFLECVQDMDHENMFWYRQDPGLGLRLIYFSYDVKMKEKGDIPEGYSVSREKKERFSLILESASTNQTSMYLCASSPLDRSLNQPQHFGDGTRLSIL.

This clone was seen a single time. This sequence joins TRBV7-8 and TRBJ2-3; 9 nucleotides agree with TRBD2. CDR1 is SGHVS, CDR2 FQNEAQ, per germline. V lost 7 bases, J lost 5 bases, and 10 bases stayed unmatched. CDR3 size: 15 residues. CDR3 residues: CASTLVAGGRDTQYF. The CDR3 DNA is TGTGCCAGCACCCTAGTGGCGGGAGGGAGAGATACGCAGTATTTT.

The chain employs TRBV25-1 and TRBJ1-4, with 8 bases fitting TRBD1. The trim removed 2 bases at V and 6 bases at J, leaving 11 bases unmatched. This CDR3 has 17 residues. Germline CDR1 is MGHDK and CDR2 is SYGVNS. The CDR3 nucleotides read TGTGCCAGCAGTGAACTCCAGAGGACAGGGCTGGATGAAAAACTGTTTTTT. Its protein product is CASSELQRTGLDEKLFF.

J is TRBJ2-3 and V is TRBV6-1; D gene unclear. V dropped 6 bases and J dropped 2 bases, with 6 bases sitting between them. Germline lookup yields CDR1 MNHNS and CDR2 SASEGT. The CDR3 is 12 amino acids. Written as DNA, the CDR3 is TGTGCCAGCAGGATTTTCACAGATACGCAGTATTTT. It translates to CASRIFTDTQYF.

This clone is medium-sized (0.01 to 0.1%) within its sample. V usage is TRBV29-1 and J usage is TRBJ1-2, with TRBD1 identical over 9 bases. Trimming at V came to 6 bases and at J to 5 bases, leaving 1 base not matched to a gene. The CDR3 is 11 amino acids. Looked up from germline, CDR1 is SQVTM and CDR2 is ANQGSEA. As DNA, the CDR3 is TGCAGCGTCGGACAGGGGTATGGCTACACCTTC. This sequence encodes CSVGQGYGYTF.